This T cell receptor (beta chain) is drawn from a study of radiotherapy plus CTLA-4 blockade in lung cancer. General observations from the study: Strongest reported response predictors: early blood clone changes and post-radiation interferon-beta. Expansion in blood of tumor-derived TCR clones was seen after radiotherapy plus ipilimumab.

TCRdb's table, derived via immunoSEQ multiplex PCR, lists solely in-frame clones and lacks some. The table lists about 97,000 clones, 65% to 80% of them singletons. This clone has just a few counts. No antigen is known for it. Sequenced material: peripheral blood, taken from a patient treated with radiotherapy plus ipilimumab. The TCR sequence derives from a human donor with non-small cell lung cancer who had a partial response to radiotherapy plus ipilimumab. Some clones in this sample may be carry-over from other donors' samples.

The CDR3 nucleotides read TGTGCCAGCAGTCGCGGGCGGGGGACTGAAGCTTTCTTT. Translating gives CASSRGRGTEAFF. The chain employs TRBV7-9 and TRBJ1-1; tentative D call: TRBD1 (5 bases). This CDR3 comprises 13 residues. Germline V gene lookup returns CDR1 SEHNR and CDR2 FQNEAQ (reference sequence). Deletions cut 6 bases from V and 5 bases from J, with 13 bases between.